The rows below give T cell receptor beta chains drawn from one sample of a study of T cell clones after liver transplantation. Generated by immunoSEQ multiplex PCR, the TCRdb table keeps only in-frame clones and is missing some. The sample consists of roughly 57,000 clones, 71% of them appearing once. The sequences come from CD4+ T cells from blood, collected before liver transplant. The source of these receptors is a human donor who received a liver transplant. Both conserved end residues are part of each CDR3. The D gene is left open where the match is weak. Rows may omit the clone size; those that give it use once, few, many or a size class.

TRBJ2-7	TRBD1	TRBV5-4	once	CASSLAGTGVYEQYF	TGTGCCAGCAGCTTGGCCGGGACAGGGGTCTACGAGCAGTACTTC
TRBJ1-3	TRBD1	TRBV19	.	CASSEGAAGNTIYF	TGTGCCAGTAGCGAGGGGGCAGCTGGAAACACCATATATTTT
TRBJ1-2	TRBD1	TRBV2	.	CASREDRGPHYGYTF	TGTGCCAGCAGAGAGGACAGGGGGCCCCACTATGGCTACACCTTC
TRBJ1-2	.	TRBV6-5	.	CASSIRQNYGYTF	TGTGCCAGCTCCATCAGACAGAACTATGGCTACACCTTC
TRBJ1-2	TRBD1	TRBV7-2	.	CASSLGQGDRGYTF	TGTGCCAGCAGCTTAGGACAGGGCGATAGGGGCTACACCTTC
TRBJ1-4	TRBD1	TRBV6-1	.	CATYPRTGAEKLFF	TGTGCCACCTACCCCAGGACAGGGGCCGAAAAACTGTTTTTT
TRBJ2-2	.	TRBV10-3	.	CATQGSTGELFF	TGTGCCACACAGGGTTCTACCGGGGAGCTGTTTTTT
TRBJ1-4	TRBD1	TRBV6-6	.	CASIFGTGNEKLFF	TGTGCCAGCATATTCGGGACAGGCAATGAAAAACTGTTTTTT
TRBJ2-7	.	TRBV5-8	.	CASPGRRGSYEQYF	TGTGCCAGCCCTGGGCGGAGGGGCTCCTACGAGCAGTACTTC
TRBJ2-2	TRBD1	TRBV5-4	.	CASSSGQGRNGELFF	TGTGCCAGCAGCTCGGGACAGGGGCGTAACGGGGAGCTGTTTTTT
TRBJ1-6	.	TRBV6-6	few	CASQTDSGNSPLHF	TGTGCCAGCCAGACGGACAGCGGCAATTCACCCCTCCACTTT
TRBJ2-7	.	TRBV16	.	CASSQSAVGGTYEQYF	TGTGCCAGCAGCCAATCGGCGGTTGGGGGGACCTACGAGCAGTACTTC
TRBJ2-3	.	TRBV9	.	CASSPRGTTDTQYF	TGTGCCAGCAGCCCCAGGGGCACCACAGATACGCAGTATTTT
TRBJ1-6	TRBD1	TRBV25-1	many	CASRDRNNSPLHF	TGTGCCTCCCGGGACAGGAATAATTCACCCCTCCACTTT
TRBJ2-3	TRBD2	TRBV19	.	CASSAAGGRGDTQYF	TGTGCCAGTAGCGCAGCGGGGGGTCGAGGGGATACGCAGTATTTT
TRBJ2-4	.	TRBV7-2	few	CASSSWTGLENIQYF	TGTGCCAGCAGCTCTTGGACGGGACTCGAGAACATTCAGTACTTC
TRBJ2-7	TRBD1	TRBV6-5	once	CASSLGQGMGTYEQYF	TGTGCCAGCAGTTTAGGACAGGGGATGGGAACCTACGAGCAGTACTTC